This record looks at one T cell receptor (beta chain) sequence and its context. The record originates from a study of technical replicates of blood from several donors. TCRdb's table, derived via immunoSEQ multiplex PCR, lists solely in-frame clones and lacks some. The repertoire includes about 49,000 clones, approximately 90% of them detected once, and approximately 4% sits in the top ten. V lost 7 bases and J lost 5, with 14 bases in between. This CDR3 spans 13 amino acids. Germline loops: CDR1 LGHNT, CDR2 FRNRAP. This TCR came from a human donor in good health. Some clones in this sample may be carry-over from other donors' samples. The chain is built from TRBV12-5 and TRBJ2-5; D possibly corresponds to TRBD1 (6 bases). The sample was PBMCs. The CDR3, as DNA: TGTGCTAGTGTCCCAGGGGCCGGGGAGACCCAGTACTTC. Translation: CASVPGAGETQYF. The variable domain in full, completed from reference TRBV12-5 and TRBJ2-5, reads DARVTQTPRHKVTEMGQEVTMRCQPILGHNTVFWYRQTMMQGLELLAYFRNRAPLDDSGMPKDRFSAEMPDATLATLKIQPSEPRDSAVYFCASVPGAGETQYFGPGTRLLVL.